This T cell receptor beta chain was identified during a study of early T cells in non-severe SARS-CoV-2 infection. Individual cDNA molecules each received unique molecular identifiers attached to them. TCRdb fed the 5' RACE reads into MiXCR, producing one record per CDR3 protein. The data hold 60,000 or so distinct CDR3 sequences, with around 12% observed a single time. The CDR3 has 16 residues. Trimming at V came to 0 bases and at J to 4 bases, leaving 9 bases not matched to a gene. Germline CDR1 reads SGDLS; CDR2 reads YYNGEE. The chain employs TRBV9 and TRBJ1-2, with 7 nucleotides matching TRBD1. The sequencing sample was made of whole blood. This clonotype was obtained from an adult who was a healthcare worker with PCR-confirmed SARS-CoV-2 infection or an uninfected control (not recorded which). CDR3 in amino acids: CASSVEGGGRIYGYTF. DNA for the CDR3: TGTGCCAGCAGCGTAGAAGGGGGCGGAAGGATCTATGGCTACACCTTC.